This T cell receptor (beta chain) appears in the sequencing data of a study of shared clonotypes between healthy human individuals. Libraries were prepared by immunoSEQ multiplex PCR; TCRdb keeps only in-frame clonotypes and omits some of them. This sample yields about a million clones, of which 76% are seen a single time; approximately 1.5% belongs to the top ten. V was shortened by 0 bases and J by 4 bases, with 15 bases between the two germline ends. The CDR3 spans 16 residues. CDR1 is MGHRA and CDR2 is YSYEKL in the germline V gene. This receptor was identified in a man aged 18 to 30 in good health. The V gene is TRBV4-1, the J gene TRBJ1-1; possibly TRBD1 for D (6 bases). Sequences were obtained from memory CD4+ T cells sorted from blood. Subset denoted: CD45RA-negative fraction. Here the CDR3 DNA reads TGCGCCAGCAGCCAAGATCTAGAGTGGGGGGCCACTGAAGCTTTCTTT. Translating gives CASSQDLEWGATEAFF.